This T cell receptor (beta chain) was observed in a study of T cell responses to AZD1222 COVID-19 vaccine. Findings and caveats of the study: With dominance at 160-218 and 743-854, vaccine-associated CD4 TCRs spanned spike. Donors were largely white British and mainly female; clonal diversity was possibly underestimated.

The data were produced by immunoSEQ multiplex PCR, yet TCRdb's version contains in-frame clones alone and is incomplete. Of some 120,000 clones in the sample, around 88% are singletons; the top ten hold approximately 10%. In regard to this clone: Its cognate antigen is unknown.

Material: peripheral blood, obtained on day 0 of MenACWY control vaccination. This sequence was found in an adult in good health.

The DNA for the CDR3 is TGTGCCAGCAGTTCAGGACCTAGGGGAAGGTTCACTGAAGCTTTCTTT. This sequence encodes CASSSGPRGRFTEAFF. The chain joins TRBV6-5 to TRBJ1-1; maybe TRBD1 (5 bases). The CDR3 has 16 amino acids. The V gene's germline CDR1 is MNHEY and CDR2 SVGAGI. V lost 4 bases and J 4 bases, leaving 19 bases between the germline ends.